The sample holds many counts of the clone carrying this T cell receptor (beta chain). Its antigen is currently unknown. The data belong to a study of response to subunit inactivated influenza vaccine. Germline CDR1 is MNHEY and CDR2 is SVGAGI. This CDR3 contains 13 residues. V was pared by 0 bases and J by 4 bases, with 6 bases between. TCRdb re-analysed the RT-PCR reads in MiXCR, keeping a single row per CDR3 protein. The sample holds fewer than 600,000 distinct CDR3 sequences, approximately 6.9% seen once. Overall study findings and caveats: Each seasonal influenza vaccination recruits few new T cells, the authors suggested.

The specimen comprised PBMCs from blood, sampled less than 30 months after vaccination. This clonotype was sampled from a man between 50 and 75 years old who received an inactivated influenza vaccine. The rearrangement uses TRBV6-5 and TRBJ1-2; D is undetermined. CDR3 sequence reads: CASSYSKAYGYTF. DNA of the CDR3: TGTGCCAGCAGTTACTCGAAGGCCTATGGCTACACCTTC.